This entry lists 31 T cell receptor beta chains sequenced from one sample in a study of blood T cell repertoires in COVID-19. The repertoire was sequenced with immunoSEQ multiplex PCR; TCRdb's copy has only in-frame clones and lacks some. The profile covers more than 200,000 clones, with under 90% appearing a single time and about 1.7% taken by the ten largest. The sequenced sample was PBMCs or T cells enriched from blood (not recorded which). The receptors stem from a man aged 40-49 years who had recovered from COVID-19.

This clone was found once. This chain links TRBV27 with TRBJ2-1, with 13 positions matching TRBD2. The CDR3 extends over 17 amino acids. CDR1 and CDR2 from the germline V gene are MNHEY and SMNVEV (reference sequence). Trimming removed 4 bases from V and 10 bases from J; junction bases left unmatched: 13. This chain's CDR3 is CASSSPGLAGSSGEQFF. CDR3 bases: TGTGCCAGCAGTTCCCCGGGACTAGCGGGATCCAGTGGGGAGCAGTTCTTC.

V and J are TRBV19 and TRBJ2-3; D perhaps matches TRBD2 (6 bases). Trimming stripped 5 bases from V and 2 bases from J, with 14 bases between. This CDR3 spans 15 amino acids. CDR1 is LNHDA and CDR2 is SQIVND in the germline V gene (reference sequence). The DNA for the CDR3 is TGTGCCAGTAGTCAAACTAGCTGGAACACAGATACGCAGTATTTT. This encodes CASSQTSWNTDTQYF.

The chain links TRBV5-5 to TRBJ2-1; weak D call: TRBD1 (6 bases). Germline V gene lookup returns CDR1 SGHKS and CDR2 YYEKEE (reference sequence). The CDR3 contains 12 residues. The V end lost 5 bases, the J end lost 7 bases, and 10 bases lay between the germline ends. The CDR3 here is CASSIQGNEQFF. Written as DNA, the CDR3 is TGTGCCAGCAGTATACAGGGTAATGAGCAGTTCTTC. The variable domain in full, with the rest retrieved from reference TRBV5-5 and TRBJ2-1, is DAGVTQSPTHLIKTRGQQVTLRCSPISGHKSVSWYQQVLGQGPQFIFQYYEKEERGRGNFPDRFSARQFPNYSSELNVNALLLGDSALYLCASSIQGNEQFFGPGTRLTVL.

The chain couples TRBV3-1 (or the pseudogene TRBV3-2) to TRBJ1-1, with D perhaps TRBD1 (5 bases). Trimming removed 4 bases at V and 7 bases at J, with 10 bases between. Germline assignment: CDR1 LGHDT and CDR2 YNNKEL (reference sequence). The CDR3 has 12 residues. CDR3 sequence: CASSPRQHEAFF. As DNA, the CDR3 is TGTGCCAGCAGCCCTAGACAGCATGAAGCTTTCTTT.

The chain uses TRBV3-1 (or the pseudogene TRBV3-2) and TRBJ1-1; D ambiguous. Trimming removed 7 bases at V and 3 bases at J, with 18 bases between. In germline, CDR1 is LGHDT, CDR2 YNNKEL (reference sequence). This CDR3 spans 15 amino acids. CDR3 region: CASTPSAGKDTEAFF. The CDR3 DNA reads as TGTGCCAGCACCCCTTCGGCGGGTAAAGACACTGAAGCTTTCTTT.

CDR3 nucleotide sequence: TGTGCCAGCAGCAACCGACAGGGTAAAGCTTTCTTT. Amino acids: CASSNRQGKAFF. The rearrangement links TRBV13 to TRBJ1-1; 7 bases are shared with TRBD1. This CDR3 contains 12 residues. Trimming removed 5 bases from V and 9 bases from J; junction bases left unmatched: 6. Germline CDR1 PRHDT, CDR2 FYEKMQ (reference sequence).

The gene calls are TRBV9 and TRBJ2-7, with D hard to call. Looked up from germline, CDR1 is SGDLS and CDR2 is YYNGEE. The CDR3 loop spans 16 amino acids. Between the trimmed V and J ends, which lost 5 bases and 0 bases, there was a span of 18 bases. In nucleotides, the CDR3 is TGTGCCAGCAGTTTTACCCGACGGAGACTCTCCTACGAGCAGTACTTC. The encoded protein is CASSFTRRRLSYEQYF. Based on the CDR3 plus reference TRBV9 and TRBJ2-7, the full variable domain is DSGVTQTPKHLITATGQRVTLRCSPRSGDLSVYWYQQSLDQGLQFLIQYYNGEERAKGNILERFSAQQFPDLHSELNLSSLELGDSALYFCASSFTRRRLSYEQYFGPGTRLTVT.

CDR3 in amino acids: CASSLVIYEQYF. The CDR3, as DNA: TGTGCCAGCAGCTTAGTTATCTACGAGCAGTACTTC. The J gene is TRBJ2-7, the V gene TRBV7-9; D uncertain. The germline V gene has CDR1 SEHNR and CDR2 FQNEAQ (reference sequence). The CDR3 sequence is 12 residues long. V lost 1 base, J lost 3 bases, and 4 bases lay in between.

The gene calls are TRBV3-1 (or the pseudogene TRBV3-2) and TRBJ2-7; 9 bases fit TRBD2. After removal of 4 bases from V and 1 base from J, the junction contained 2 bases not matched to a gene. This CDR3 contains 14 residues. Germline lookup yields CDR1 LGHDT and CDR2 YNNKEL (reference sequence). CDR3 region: CASSPSGVSYEQYF. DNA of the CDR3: TGTGCCAGCAGCCCTAGCGGGGTTTCCTACGAGCAGTACTTC.

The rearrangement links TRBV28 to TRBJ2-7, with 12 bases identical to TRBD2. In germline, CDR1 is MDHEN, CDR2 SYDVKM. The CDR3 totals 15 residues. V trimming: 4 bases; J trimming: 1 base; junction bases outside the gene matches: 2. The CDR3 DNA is TGTGCCAGCAGTTCCCTAGCGGGAGGGTCCTACGAGCAGTACTTC. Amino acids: CASSSLAGGSYEQYF. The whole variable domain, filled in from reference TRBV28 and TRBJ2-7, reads DVKVTQSSRYLVKRTGEKVFLECVQDMDHENMFWYRQDPGLGLRLIYFSYDVKMKEKGDIPEGYSVSREKKERFSLILESASTNQTSMYLCASSSLAGGSYEQYFGPGTRLTVT.

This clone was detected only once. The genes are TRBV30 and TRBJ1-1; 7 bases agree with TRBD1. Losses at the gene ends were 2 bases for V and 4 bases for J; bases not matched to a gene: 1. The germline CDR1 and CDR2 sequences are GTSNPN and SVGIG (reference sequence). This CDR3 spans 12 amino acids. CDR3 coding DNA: TGTGCCTGGAGTCAGGGGGGCACTGAAGCTTTCTTT. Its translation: CAWSQGGTEAFF.

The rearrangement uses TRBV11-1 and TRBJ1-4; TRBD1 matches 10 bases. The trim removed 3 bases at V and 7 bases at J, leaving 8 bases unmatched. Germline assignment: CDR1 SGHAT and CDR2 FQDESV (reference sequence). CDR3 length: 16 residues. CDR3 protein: CASSFRAGTGVEKLFF. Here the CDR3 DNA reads TGTGCCAGCAGCTTCCGCGCCGGGACAGGGGTTGAAAAACTGTTTTTT.

Here the CDR3 DNA reads TGTGCCAGCAGTCGACCAGGGGATTCGTCCTACGAGCAGTACTTC. Translation: CASSRPGDSSYEQYF. V usage is TRBV6-5 and J usage is TRBJ2-7, with a possible D match to TRBD1 (6 bases). This CDR3 region has 15 residues. Germline assignment: CDR1 MNHEY and CDR2 SVGAGI. Trimming pared 5 bases from V and 1 base from J, leaving 15 bases between.

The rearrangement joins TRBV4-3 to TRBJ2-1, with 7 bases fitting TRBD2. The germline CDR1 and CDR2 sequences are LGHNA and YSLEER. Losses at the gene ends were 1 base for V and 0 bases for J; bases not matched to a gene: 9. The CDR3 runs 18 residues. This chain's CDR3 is CASSQGELASSSYNEQFF. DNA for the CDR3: TGCGCCAGCAGCCAAGGGGAACTAGCGTCTAGCTCCTACAATGAGCAGTTCTTC.

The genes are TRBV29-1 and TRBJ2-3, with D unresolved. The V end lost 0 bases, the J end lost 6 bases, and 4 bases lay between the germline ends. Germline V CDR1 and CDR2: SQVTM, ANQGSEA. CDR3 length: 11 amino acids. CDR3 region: CSVEETDTQYF. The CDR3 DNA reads TGCAGCGTTGAAGAAACTGATACGCAGTATTTT.

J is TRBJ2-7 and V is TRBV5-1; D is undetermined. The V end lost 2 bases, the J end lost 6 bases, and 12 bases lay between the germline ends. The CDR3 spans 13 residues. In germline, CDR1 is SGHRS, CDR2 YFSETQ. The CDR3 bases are TGCGCCAGCAGCTTAGGTGCGGCCATCGAGCAGTACTTC. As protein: CASSLGAAIEQYF.

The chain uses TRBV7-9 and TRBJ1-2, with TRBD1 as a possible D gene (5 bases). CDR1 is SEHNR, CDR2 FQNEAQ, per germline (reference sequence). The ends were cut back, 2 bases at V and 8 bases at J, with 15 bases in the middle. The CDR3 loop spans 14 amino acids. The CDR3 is CASSLILQASGYTF. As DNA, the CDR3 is TGTGCCAGCAGCTTAATCCTACAGGCAAGCGGCTACACCTTC.

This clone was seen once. CDR3 region: CASSIGGGYLNTEAFF. The CDR3 DNA reads TGTGCCAGTAGTATAGGGGGGGGATACCTTAACACTGAAGCTTTCTTT. The rearrangement uses TRBV19 and TRBJ1-1, with a possible D match to TRBD1 (5 bases). Germline V lookup: CDR1 LNHDA, CDR2 SQIVND (reference sequence). The CDR3 contains 16 residues. V was cut by 1 base and J by 2 bases, with 14 bases left in between.

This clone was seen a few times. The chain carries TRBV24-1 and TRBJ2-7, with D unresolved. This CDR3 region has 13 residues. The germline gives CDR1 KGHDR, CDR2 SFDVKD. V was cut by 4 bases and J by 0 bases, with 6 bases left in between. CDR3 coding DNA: TGTGCCACCAGTGACGGTAACTCCTACGAGCAGTACTTC. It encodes CATSDGNSYEQYF.

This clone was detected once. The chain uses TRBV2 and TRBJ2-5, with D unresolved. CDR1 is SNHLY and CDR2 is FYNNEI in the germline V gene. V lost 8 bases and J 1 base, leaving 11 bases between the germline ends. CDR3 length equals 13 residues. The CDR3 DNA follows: TGTGCCAGCTCTGGCTCAACCCAAGAGACCCAGTACTTC. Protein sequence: CASSGSTQETQYF. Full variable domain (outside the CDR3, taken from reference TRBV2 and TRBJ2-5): EPEVTQTPSHQVTQMGQEVILRCVPISNHLYFYWYRQILGQKVEFLVSFYNNEISEKSEIFDDQFSVERPDGSNFTLKIRSTKLEDSAMYFCASSGSTQETQYFGPGTRLLVL.

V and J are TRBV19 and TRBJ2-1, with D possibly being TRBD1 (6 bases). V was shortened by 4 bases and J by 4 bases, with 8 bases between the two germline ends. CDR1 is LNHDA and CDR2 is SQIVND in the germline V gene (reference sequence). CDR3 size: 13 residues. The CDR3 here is CASSSGQYNEQFF. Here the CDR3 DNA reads TGTGCCAGTAGTAGCGGACAGTACAATGAGCAGTTCTTC.

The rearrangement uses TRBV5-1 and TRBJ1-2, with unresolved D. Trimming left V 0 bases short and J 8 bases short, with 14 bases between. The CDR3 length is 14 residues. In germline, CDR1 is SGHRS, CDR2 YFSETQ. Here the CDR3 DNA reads TGCGCCAGCAGCTTGGCCGCAGGCCTTGGGGGCTACACCTTC. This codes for CASSLAAGLGGYTF.

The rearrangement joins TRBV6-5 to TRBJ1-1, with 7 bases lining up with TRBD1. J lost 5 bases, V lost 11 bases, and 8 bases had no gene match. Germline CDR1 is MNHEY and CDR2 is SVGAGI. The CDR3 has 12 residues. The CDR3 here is CAVRQGGTEAFF. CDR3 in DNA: TGTGCCGTAAGACAGGGCGGTACTGAAGCTTTCTTT.

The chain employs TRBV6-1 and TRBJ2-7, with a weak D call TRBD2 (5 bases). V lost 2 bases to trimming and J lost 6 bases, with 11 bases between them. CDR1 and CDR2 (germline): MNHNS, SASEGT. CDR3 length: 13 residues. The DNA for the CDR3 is TGTGCCAGCAGTGAAACCTGGACTTCCGAGCAGTACTTC. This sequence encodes CASSETWTSEQYF.

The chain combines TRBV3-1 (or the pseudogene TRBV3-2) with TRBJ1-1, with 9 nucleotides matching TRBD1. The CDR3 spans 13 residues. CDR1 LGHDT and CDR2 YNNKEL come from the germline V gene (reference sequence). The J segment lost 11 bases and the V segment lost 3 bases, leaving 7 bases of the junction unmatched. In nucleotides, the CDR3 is TGTGCCAGCAGCCAGGAGGGACAGGGTTTCGCTTTCTTT. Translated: CASSQEGQGFAFF.

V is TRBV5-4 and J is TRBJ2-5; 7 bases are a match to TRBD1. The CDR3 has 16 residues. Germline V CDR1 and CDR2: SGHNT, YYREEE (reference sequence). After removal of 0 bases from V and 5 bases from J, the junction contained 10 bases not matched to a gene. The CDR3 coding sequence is TGTGCCAGCAGCTTGGTAACGGGACAGTTGATTGAGACCCAGTACTTC. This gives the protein CASSLVTGQLIETQYF.

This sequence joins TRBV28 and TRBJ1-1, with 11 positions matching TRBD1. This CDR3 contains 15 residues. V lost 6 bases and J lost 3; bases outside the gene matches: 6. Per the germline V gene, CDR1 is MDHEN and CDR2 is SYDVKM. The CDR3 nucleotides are TGTGCCAGCAGCCCCGGACAGGGGGCCCACACTGAAGCTTTCTTT. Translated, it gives CASSPGQGAHTEAFF.

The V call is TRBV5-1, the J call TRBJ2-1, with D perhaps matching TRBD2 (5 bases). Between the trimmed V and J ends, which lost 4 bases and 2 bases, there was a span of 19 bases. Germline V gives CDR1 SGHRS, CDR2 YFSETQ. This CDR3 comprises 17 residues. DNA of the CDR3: TGCGCCAGCAGCCACGCCATAGGGCTAGCTACCTACAATGAGCAGTTCTTC. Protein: CASSHAIGLATYNEQFF.

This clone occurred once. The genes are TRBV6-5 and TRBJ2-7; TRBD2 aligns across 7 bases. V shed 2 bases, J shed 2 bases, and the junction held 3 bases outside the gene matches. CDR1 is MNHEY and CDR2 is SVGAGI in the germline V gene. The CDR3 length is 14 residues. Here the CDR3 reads CASSYRDYPYEQYF. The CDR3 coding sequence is TGTGCCAGCAGTTACCGGGACTACCCCTACGAGCAGTACTTC.

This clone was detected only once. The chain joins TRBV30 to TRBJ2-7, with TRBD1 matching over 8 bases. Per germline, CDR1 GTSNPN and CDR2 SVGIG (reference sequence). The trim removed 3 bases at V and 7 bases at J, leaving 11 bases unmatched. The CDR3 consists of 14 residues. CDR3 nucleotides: TGTGCCTGGAGACGCAGCAGGGGGCCGAAGGAGCAGTACTTC. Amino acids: CAWRRSRGPKEQYF.

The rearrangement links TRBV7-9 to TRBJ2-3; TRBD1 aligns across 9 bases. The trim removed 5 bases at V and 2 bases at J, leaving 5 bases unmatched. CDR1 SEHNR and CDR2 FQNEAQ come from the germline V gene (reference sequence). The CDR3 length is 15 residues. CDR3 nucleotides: TGTGCCAGCAGCCCGACAGGGGGTGACACAGATACGCAGTATTTT. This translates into CASSPTGGDTDTQYF.